This record covers a single T cell receptor (beta chain). This entry is derived from a study of control samples from healthy donors and cancer patients. Produced via immunoSEQ multiplex PCR; TCRdb's table is partial and in-frame only. The data contain approximately 170,000 clones, around 88% of them singletons. With 4 bases removed from V and 1 base from J, the gap between germline ends came to 20 bases. The CDR3 runs to 18 residues. The germline V gene encodes CDR1 MNHEY and CDR2 SMNVEV (reference sequence). Sequencing was carried out using blood. The clonotype was recovered from a woman in her 30s in good health. The V and J genes are TRBV27 and TRBJ2-4; no clear D. CDR3 nucleotide sequence: TGTGCCAGCAGTTCTTTGGACGGCTGGGGTGGGGCCAAAAACATTCAGTACTTC. It specifies CASSSLDGWGGAKNIQYF.